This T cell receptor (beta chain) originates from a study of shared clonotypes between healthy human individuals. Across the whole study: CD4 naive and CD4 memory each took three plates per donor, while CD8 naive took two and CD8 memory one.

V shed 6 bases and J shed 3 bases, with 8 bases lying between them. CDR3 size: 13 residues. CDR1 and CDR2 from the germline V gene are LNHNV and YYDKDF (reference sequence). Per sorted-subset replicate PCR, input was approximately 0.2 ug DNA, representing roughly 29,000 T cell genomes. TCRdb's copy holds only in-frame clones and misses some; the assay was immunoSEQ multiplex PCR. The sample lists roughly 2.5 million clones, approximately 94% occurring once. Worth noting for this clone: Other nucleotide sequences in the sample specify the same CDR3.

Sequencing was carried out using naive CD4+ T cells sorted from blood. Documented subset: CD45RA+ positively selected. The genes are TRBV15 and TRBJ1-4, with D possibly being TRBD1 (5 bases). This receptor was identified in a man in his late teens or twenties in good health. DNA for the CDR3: TGTGCCACCAGTCGGGACCCTAATGAAAAACTGTTTTTT. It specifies CATSRDPNEKLFF.